The rows below give T cell receptor beta chains drawn from one sample of a study of control samples from healthy donors and cancer patients. The method was immunoSEQ multiplex PCR; TCRdb's version includes in-frame clones alone and lacks a portion of them. The top ten hold more than 6.5% of the sample, which has about 140,000 clones, around 90% seen once. The source material was blood. These receptors were collected from a young man in good health. CDR3s include the opening cysteine and the closing phenylalanine or tryptophan. Each record gives: D gene, J gene, V gene, clone size, CDR3 protein, CDR3 DNA. D genes are given only for firm matches. Size tells how often a clone was seen (once, few, many) or the class of an expanded clone, and some rows leave it out.

>-|TRBJ2-1|TRBV11-2|-
CASSPQPGSFYNEQFF
TGTGCCAGCAGCCCTCAACCGGGGTCTTTCTACAATGAGCAGTTCTTC
>TRBD1|TRBJ1-3|TRBV28|-
CASSPGQSSGNTIYF
TGTGCCAGCAGCCCGGGACAGAGCTCTGGAAACACCATATATTTT
>-|TRBJ1-2|TRBV7-6|-
CASSPREAGSLYGYTF
TGTGCCAGCAGCCCACGGGAGGCAGGGAGTCTCTATGGCTACACCTTC
>-|TRBJ2-5|TRBV10-3|-
CAISVSRAETQYF
TGTGCCATCAGTGTATCCAGGGCAGAGACCCAGTACTTC
>TRBD1|TRBJ1-4|TRBV5-1|-
CASSLDGTVNEKLFF
TGCGCCAGCAGCTTGGACGGGACAGTGAATGAAAAACTGTTTTTT
>-|TRBJ1-2|TRBV4-3|-
CASSQDGGRGYGYTF
TGCGCCAGCAGCCAAGACGGGGGGCGCGGATATGGCTACACCTTC
>TRBD1|TRBJ1-2|TRBV25-1|-
CASSDSDRDIWYGYTF
TGTGCCAGCAGTGACTCGGACAGGGACATTTGGTATGGCTACACCTTC
>-|TRBJ1-5|TRBV2|-
CASSEDRASGNQPQHF
TGTGCCAGCAGTGAAGACAGGGCCTCGGGCAATCAGCCCCAGCATTTT
>TRBD1|TRBJ1-4|TRBV4-3|-
CASSQERTGSNEKLFF
TGCGCCAGCAGCCAAGAGAGGACAGGGTCAAATGAAAAACTGTTTTTT
>TRBD1|TRBJ2-7|TRBV19|-
CASSPGTEYEQYF
TGTGCCAGTAGTCCCGGGACAGAATACGAGCAGTACTTC
>-|TRBJ2-2|TRBV5-1|-
CASSLLPPGELFF
TGCGCCAGCAGTCTTCTCCCCCCAGGGGAGCTGTTTTTT
>-|TRBJ2-2|TRBV5-1|-
CASSPGLSDTGELFF
TGCGCCAGCAGTCCCGGGCTGAGTGACACCGGGGAGCTGTTTTTT
>-|TRBJ2-7|TRBV5-6|-
CASSRLGLMGLYEQYF
TGTGCCAGCAGCCGCCTTGGCCTCATGGGGCTCTACGAGCAGTACTTC
>TRBD1|TRBJ2-5|TRBV3-1/TRBV3-2|-
CASSKDRAPRGQYF
TGTGCCAGCAGCAAGGACAGGGCACCCAGGGGCCAGTACTTC
>-|TRBJ2-3|TRBV4-1|-
CASSQGAFSTDTQYF
TGCGCCAGCAGCCAAGGGGCCTTTAGCACAGATACGCAGTATTTT
>-|TRBJ1-1|TRBV11-1|once
CASSLALPGATEAFF
TGTGCCAGCAGCTTAGCACTCCCGGGGGCTACTGAAGCTTTCTTT
>TRBD1|TRBJ2-7|TRBV28|few
CASSLATGGRYEQYF
TGTGCCAGCAGTTTAGCGACAGGGGGCAGGTACGAGCAGTACTTC
>-|TRBJ2-5|TRBV19|-
CASNEGQLQETQYF
TGTGCCAGTAATGAGGGGCAGCTGCAAGAGACCCAGTACTTC
>TRBD2|TRBJ2-3|TRBV19|once
CASSTTLTSGSDTQYF
TGTGCCAGTAGTACAACCCTGACTAGCGGGAGTGATACGCAGTATTTT
>-|TRBJ1-2|TRBV6-5|-
CASSRTGTDYGYTF
TGTGCCAGCAGTCGCACCGGGACCGACTATGGCTACACCTTC
>-|TRBJ2-5|TRBV3-1/TRBV3-2|-
CASSPDSYQETQYF
TGTGCCAGCAGCCCCGACTCCTACCAAGAGACCCAGTACTTC
>TRBD1|TRBJ2-1|TRBV5-5|-
CASRPTAGTGYNEQFF
TGTGCCAGCAGACCGACCGCCGGGACAGGGTACAATGAGCAGTTCTTC
>-|TRBJ1-1|TRBV19|-
CASSKAPTPDTEAFF
TGTGCCAGTAGTAAGGCCCCGACGCCGGACACTGAAGCTTTCTTT
>-|TRBJ2-7|TRBV7-9|-
CASSLRPHEQYF
TGTGCCAGCAGCTTACGTCCCCACGAGCAGTACTTC
>-|TRBJ1-3|TRBV3-1/TRBV3-2|-
CASSHPAGRNTIYF
TGTGCCAGCAGCCATCCCGCAGGGAGAAACACCATATATTTT
>TRBD2|TRBJ2-5|TRBV7-7|-
CASSFGLAGVEETQYF
TGTGCCAGCAGCTTCGGACTAGCGGGGGTTGAAGAGACCCAGTACTTC
>TRBD1|TRBJ1-2|TRBV19|-
CASHHRDRGYGYTF
TGTGCCAGCCATCACCGGGACAGGGGCTATGGCTACACCTTC
>-|TRBJ2-1|TRBV7-9|-
CASTIVGTPNREQFF
TGTGCCAGCACCATTGTCGGGACCCCAAACCGGGAGCAGTTCTTC
>TRBD1|TRBJ1-5|TRBV6-5|-
CASSRQTGLGQPQHF
TGTGCCAGCAGCCGTCAGACAGGGTTAGGGCAGCCCCAGCATTTT
>-|TRBJ1-2|TRBV4-1|-
CASSQALRVQDYGYTF
TGCGCCAGCAGCCAAGCCCTCAGGGTTCAGGACTATGGCTACACCTTC
>-|TRBJ2-5|TRBV11-2|-
CASSFRGREETQYF
TGTGCCAGCAGCTTCAGGGGAAGGGAAGAGACCCAGTACTTC
>TRBD1|TRBJ1-5|TRBV10-3|-
CATQEGQGGSNQPQHF
TGTGCCACCCAGGAAGGGCAGGGGGGTAGCAATCAGCCCCAGCATTTT
>-|TRBJ1-2|TRBV7-6|-
CASSLAQGLEGLNYGYTF
TGTGCCAGCAGCTTAGCGCAGGGATTGGAGGGTCTTAACTATGGCTACACCTTC
>-|TRBJ2-7|TRBV27|-
CASSPATTYEQYF
TGTGCCAGCAGTCCAGCAACAACGTACGAGCAGTACTTC
>-|TRBJ1-4|TRBV6-5|-
CASSNPATNEKLFF
TGTGCCAGCAGCAATCCGGCAACTAATGAAAAACTGTTTTTT
>-|TRBJ2-6|TRBV19|-
CASSVGTPSGANVLTF
TGTGCCAGTAGTGTGGGTACACCATCCGGGGCCAACGTCCTGACTTTC
>-|TRBJ1-6|TRBV6-5|-
CASSYSDTYNSPLHF
TGTGCCAGCAGTTACTCGGACACCTATAATTCACCCCTCCACTTT
>TRBD2|TRBJ2-2|TRBV4-2|-
CASSQETSGNTGELFF
TGTGCCAGCAGCCAAGAGACTAGCGGGAACACCGGGGAGCTGTTTTTT
>-|TRBJ1-6|TRBV30|-
CAWSVPGVGVPISYNSPLHF
TGTGCCTGGAGTGTACCGGGGGTGGGGGTACCAATCTCCTATAATTCACCCCTCCACTTT
>-|TRBJ1-1|TRBV5-1|once
CASSLPQGKTEAFF
TGCGCCAGCAGCCTGCCTCAGGGGAAGACTGAAGCTTTCTTT
>-|TRBJ2-3|TRBV11-3|-
CASSLNGQDTQYF
TGTGCCAGCAGCTTAAATGGCCAAGATACGCAGTATTTT
>-|TRBJ1-1|TRBV7-9|-
CASTLDSKNTEAFF
TGTGCCAGCACCTTGGACAGTAAGAACACTGAAGCTTTCTTT
>-|TRBJ1-3|TRBV7-6|-
CASSLGGDGRSLTIYF
TGTGCCAGCAGCTTAGGGGGGGACGGCCGAAGTCTCACCATATATTTT
>-|TRBJ1-2|TRBV7-9|-
CASISPGEYYYGYTF
TGTGCCAGCATATCCCCCGGGGAATACTACTATGGCTACACCTTC